This passage covers 22 T cell receptor beta chains from one sample sequenced in a study of T-cell memory formation after mild COVID-19. A single record per CDR3 protein comes from TCRdb applying MiXCR to the 5' RACE reads. Here the sample spans about 310,000 distinct CDR3 sequences, about 16% being singletons. The sequencing sample was made of PBMCs or a T cell subset sorted from them (not recorded which). The receptors derive from a man younger than 35 who had mild COVID-19 (a few samples of this study predate the infection). Cell type and time point are not known.

This clonotype was observed a few times. This chain uses TRBV20-1 with TRBJ2-7; 9 bases agree with TRBD1. J lost 6 bases, V lost 2 bases, and 2 bases had no gene match. This CDR3 is built from 12 residues. Germline CDR1 and CDR2: DFQATT and SNEGSKA (reference sequence). CDR3 sequence (DNA): TGCAGTGCTAGAAAGACAGGGGGCGAGCAGTACTTC. Translating it yields CSARKTGGEQYF.

The chain combines TRBV5-1 with TRBJ2-1; 9 nucleotides line up with TRBD2. Germline V CDR1 and CDR2: SGHRS, YFSETQ. The CDR3 loop spans 15 amino acids. The V and J ends lost 1 base and 7 bases, in that order; junction bases with no gene match: 6. In DNA form, the CDR3 reads TGCGCCAGCAGCTTGATCGGCGGGGGGGCGAATGAGCAGTTCTTC. This translates into CASSLIGGGANEQFF.

This clonotype has ten or more counts. The chain links TRBV5-1 to TRBJ2-3; D possibly uses TRBD1 or TRBD2 (6 bases each). V gave up 0 bases and J gave up 8 bases, with 13 bases separating them. The CDR3 totals 14 residues. Germline loops: CDR1 SGHRS, CDR2 YFSETQ. The CDR3 nucleotides read TGCGCCAGCAGCTTGGTTGGGGGGCCCGCTACGCAGTATTTT. Its translation: CASSLVGGPATQYF.

This clonotype was detected only a few times. J is TRBJ1-4 and V is TRBV5-1; perhaps TRBD1 as D (5 bases). Germline loops: CDR1 SGHRS, CDR2 YFSETQ. The V gene lost 3 bases and the J gene lost 1 base, with 7 bases spanning the gap. This CDR3 has 14 amino acids. CDR3 sequence: CASSSGLTNEKLFF. The CDR3 DNA follows: TGCGCCAGCAGCTCAGGGCTAACTAATGAAAAACTGTTTTTT. The whole variable domain, filled in from reference TRBV5-1 and TRBJ1-4, reads KAGVTQTPRYLIKTRGQQVTLSCSPISGHRSVSWYQQTPGQGLQFLFEYFSETQRNKGNFPGRFSGRQFSNSRSEMNVSTLELGDSALYLCASSSGLTNEKLFFGSGTQLSVL.

On this clonotype itself: At one of its ends the junction is not consistent with the germline gene, which may arise from a read error. The chain combines TRBV6-6 with TRBJ1-2; tentatively, D is TRBD1 (6 bases). The CDR3 length is 15 residues. CDR1 is MNHNY, CDR2 SVGAGI, per germline (reference sequence). The CDR3 nucleotides are TGTGACAGCAGTTACACGATTGGGACATTGAGTGGCTACACCTTC. Its translation: CDSSYTIGTLSGYTF.

This clonotype has just a few counts. The junction and the germline gene differ at one end; a read error may be behind it. This chain connects TRBV23-1 to TRBJ1-2; a possible D gene is TRBD1 (5 bases). TRBV23-1 is known as an ORF, though its function is uncertain. CDR3 length: 15 amino acids. The CDR3 loop reads CSAVKDLGAHHGYTF. CDR3 coding DNA: TGTTCAGCAGTCAAAGATCTAGGGGCACATCATGGCTACACCTTC.

The chain joins TRBV24-1 to TRBJ2-3; D unresolved. V dropped 5 bases and J dropped 0 bases, with 11 bases sitting between them. In germline, CDR1 is KGHDR, CDR2 SFDVKD. This CDR3 region has 15 residues. In DNA form, the CDR3 reads TGTGCCACCAGTGGAGTGGAGTCTAGCACAGATACGCAGTATTTT. Its translation: CATSGVESSTDTQYF.

The chain recombines TRBV4-1 with TRBJ1-2; 7 positions match TRBD1. CDR1 MGHRA and CDR2 YSYEKL come from the germline V gene. The length of the CDR3 is 18 residues. After removal of 2 bases from V and 0 bases from J, the junction contained 12 bases not matched to a gene. In DNA form, the CDR3 reads TGCGCCAGCAGCCAACCCCGGGACAGCTCTCCTGCTAACTATGGCTACACCTTC. This codes for CASSQPRDSSPANYGYTF.

This clonotype was counted a few times. The rearrangement joins TRBV11-2 to TRBJ1-5; unclear D gene. The CDR3 totals 13 residues. The germline V and J ends were trimmed by 6 bases and 3 bases, with 9 bases remaining between them. Germline values: CDR1 SGHAT, CDR2 FQNNGV. The CDR3 bases are TGTGCCAGCAGTCCCGGTCACAATCAGCCCCAGCATTTT. This translates into CASSPGHNQPQHF.

V usage is TRBV4-3 and J usage is TRBJ2-5; D not certain. Trimming stripped 0 bases from V and 0 bases from J, with 8 bases between. This CDR3 has 15 amino acids. The germline gives CDR1 LGHNA, CDR2 YSLEER. This CDR3 reads CASSQDLTYQETQYF. The CDR3 DNA sequence: TGCGCCAGCAGCCAAGATCTCACTTACCAAGAGACCCAGTACTTC.

The sample holds many counts of this clonotype. This chain uses TRBV5-1 with TRBJ2-7, with D perhaps TRBD1 (6 bases). The CDR3 runs to 15 residues. V was trimmed by 0 bases and J by 5 bases, leaving 15 bases between them. CDR1 and CDR2 (germline): SGHRS, YFSETQ. CDR3 nucleotide sequence: TGCGCCAGCAGCTTGGAGGGGGTAGAGGGCCACGAGCAGTACTTC. This translates into CASSLEGVEGHEQYF.

This rearrangement joins TRBV18 to TRBJ2-7; 9 nucleotides match TRBD1. Per the germline V gene, CDR1 is KGHSH and CDR2 is LQKENI. The trim removed 4 bases at V and 5 bases at J, leaving 6 bases unmatched. The CDR3 sequence is 14 residues long. CDR3 sequence (DNA): TGTGCCAGCTCACTAAACAGGGGGCAGGACGAGCAGTACGTC. Its protein product is CASSLNRGQDEQYV.

The chain uses TRBV12-3 or TRBV12-4 and TRBJ1-2, with TRBD1 matching 8 bases. The CDR3 length is 15 residues. V lost 5 bases, J lost 6 bases, and 11 bases stayed unmatched. CDR3 DNA sequence: TGTGCCAGCAGTCCCCTTCTCCCGACAGGGGATGGCTACACCTTC. Its protein product is CASSPLLPTGDGYTF.

The CDR3 spells CASSRTARMDTDTQYF. CDR3 DNA: TGTGCCAGCAGTCGGACAGCGAGGATGGACACAGATACGCAGTATTTT. The rearrangement joins TRBV12-3 or TRBV12-4 to TRBJ2-3, with a tentative D call TRBD1 (6 bases). V was shortened by 5 bases and J by 2 bases, with 17 bases between the two germline ends. The CDR3 contains 16 residues.

This clonotype has a handful of counts. The J gene is TRBJ2-7, the V gene TRBV5-5, with a tentative D call TRBD1 (6 bases). V gave up 1 base and J gave up 7 bases, with 12 bases separating them. Germline CDR1 is SGHKS and CDR2 is YYEKEE (reference sequence). The CDR3 consists of 13 residues. The CDR3, as DNA: TGTGCCAGCAGCTTGCTGGGGGCGTGGGAGCAGTACTTC. The encoded protein is CASSLLGAWEQYF.

This clonotype showed up many times. The chain recombines TRBV5-1 with TRBJ2-3; possibly TRBD1 or TRBD2 for D (6 bases each). V lost 1 base, J lost 6 bases, and 12 bases lay in between. The CDR3 loop spans 14 amino acids. The germline V gene encodes CDR1 SGHRS and CDR2 YFSETQ. CDR3 sequence: CASSLQGGPDTQYF. CDR3 sequence (DNA): TGCGCCAGCAGCTTGCAAGGGGGGCCCGATACGCAGTATTTT.

This clonotype has just one count. CDR3 in amino acids: CASGSRLLRDYGYTF. The CDR3 region has the DNA TGTGCCAGCGGCTCGCGATTGCTTCGAGACTATGGCTACACCTTC. The chain has TRBV5-6 and TRBJ1-2; D not certain. Per the germline V gene, CDR1 is SGHDT and CDR2 is YYEEEE. The CDR3 runs to 15 residues. Trimming cost V 7 bases and J 3 bases, with 19 bases left between them.

This clonotype was counted only a few times. The chain uses TRBV7-2 and TRBJ2-3; D call uncertain. The CDR3 runs 13 residues. Between the trimmed V and J ends, which lost 5 bases and 2 bases, there was a span of 8 bases. CDR1 is SGHTA and CDR2 is FQGNSA in the germline V gene. Here the CDR3 DNA reads TGTGCCAGCAGCCCCCGCTTCACAGATACGCAGTATTTT. It is translated as CASSPRFTDTQYF.

This clonotype appeared a few times. V gene TRBV5-8 combines with J gene TRBJ1-6, with 11 bases fitting TRBD1. J was trimmed by 8 bases and V by 4 bases; bases with no gene match: 5. This CDR3 contains 15 residues. Germline assignment: CDR1 SGHTS and CDR2 YDEGEE. CDR3 nucleotide sequence: TGTGCCAGCAGCATAGCGGGACAGGGGGATTCACCCCTCCACTTT. It codes for CASSIAGQGDSPLHF. The whole variable domain, remainder taken from reference TRBV5-8 and TRBJ1-6, is EAGVTQSPTHLIKTRGQQATLRCSPISGHTSVYWYQQALGLGLQFLLWYDEGEERNRGNFPPRFSGRQFPNYSSELNVNALELEDSALYLCASSIAGQGDSPLHFGNGTRLTVT.

This clonotype was counted many times. The chain uses TRBV5-1 and TRBJ2-3; the D is unclear. The CDR3 totals 13 residues. V shed 3 bases and J shed 3 bases, with 8 bases lying between them. CDR1 and CDR2 (germline): SGHRS, YFSETQ. The CDR3 sequence: CASSSSPTDTQYF. For the CDR3, the DNA is TGCGCCAGCAGCTCCTCACCGACAGATACGCAGTATTTT.

The V call is TRBV12-3 or TRBV12-4, the J call TRBJ2-1; TRBD2 agrees at 9 bases. This CDR3 has 15 amino acids. V was clipped by 3 bases and J by 6 bases; unmatched bases: 6. The CDR3 protein is CASSLFLAGPNEQFF. CDR3 DNA sequence: TGTGCCAGCAGTTTGTTCCTAGCGGGGCCCAATGAGCAGTTCTTC.

This clonotype has more than one count but fewer than ten. The J gene is TRBJ2-7, the V gene TRBV7-9, with D possibly TRBD2 on 6 matching bases. The CDR3 loop spans 17 amino acids. Germline V gives CDR1 SEHNR, CDR2 FQNEAQ (reference sequence). Trimming shortened V by 2 bases and J by 4 bases, and 21 bases separated the two germline ends. As DNA, the CDR3 is TGTGCCAGCAGCTTACCCCTGGAGGGGCCCTCAATTTACGAGCAGTACTTC. It specifies CASSLPLEGPSIYEQYF.